One and the same sample provided the 30 T cell receptor beta chains below, sequenced in a study of beta chain features in type 1 diabetes. Investigators reverse transcribed all isolated RNA, so they sequenced expressed TCRB transcripts. Here immunoSEQ multiplex PCR was the method, and the copy in TCRdb shows in-frame clones only, minus some. The sample lists under 800,000 clones; about 14% were seen once. The sample comprised naive CD4+ T cells from blood. These receptors were collected from a man younger than 35 in good health.

This clone was detected a few times. The gene calls are TRBV7-2 and TRBJ2-7, with D maybe TRBD2 (7 bases). V shed 5 bases and J shed 3 bases, with 17 bases lying between them. In germline, CDR1 is SGHTA, CDR2 FQGNSA. The CDR3 spans 15 residues. The CDR3 protein is CASSPLGRGSYEQYF. The CDR3 DNA is TGTGCCAGCAGCCCCCTAGGGAGGGGGAGCTACGAGCAGTACTTC.

The chain joins TRBV5-1 to TRBJ2-7; D possibly corresponds to TRBD2 (5 bases). This CDR3 has 16 amino acids. Germline V gives CDR1 SGHRS, CDR2 YFSETQ. V dropped 0 bases and J dropped 3 bases, with 16 bases sitting between them. CDR3 bases: TGCGCCAGCAGCTTGGAATCCGGGGTCTCCTTCTACGAGCAGTACTTC. The encoded protein is CASSLESGVSFYEQYF.

The chain is built from TRBV2 and TRBJ1-5, with 8 bases lining up with TRBD1. Germline CDR1 reads SNHLY; CDR2 reads FYNNEI. This CDR3 is 13 amino acids long. The V gene end was trimmed by 11 bases and the J gene end by 4 bases; junction bases not matched to a gene: 7. DNA for the CDR3: TGTGCCGTTACAGGGGGTTGGAATCAGCCCCAGCATTTT. Its translation is CAVTGGWNQPQHF.

The genes are TRBV7-8 and TRBJ1-2; 8 bases match TRBD1. CDR1 SGHVS and CDR2 FQNEAQ come from the germline V gene. After removal of 2 bases from V and 0 bases from J, the junction contained 2 bases not matched to a gene. This CDR3 spans 15 amino acids. CDR3 protein: CASSLQTGANYGYTF. The CDR3 DNA follows: TGTGCCAGCAGCTTACAGACAGGGGCTAACTATGGCTACACCTTC. The entire variable domain, with the rest obtained from reference TRBV7-8 and TRBJ1-2, is as follows: GAGVSQSPRYKVAKRGQDVALRCDPISGHVSLFWYQQALGQGPEFLTYFQNEAQLDKSGLPSDRFFAERPEGSVSTLKIQRTQQEDSAVYLCASSLQTGANYGYTFGSGTRLTVV.

Details on this clone: The same CDR3 also results from other DNA sequences found in this sample. The chain employs TRBV2 and TRBJ2-2, with D possibly TRBD1 on 6 matching bases. This CDR3 spans 14 amino acids. CDR1 is SNHLY and CDR2 is FYNNEI in the germline V gene. Trimming left V 5 bases short and J 1 base short, with 8 bases between. CDR3 in amino acids: CASSTGRNTGELFF. The CDR3 DNA is TGTGCCAGCAGTACAGGGAGGAACACCGGGGAGCTGTTTTTT.

V is TRBV29-1 and J is TRBJ1-2, with 8 bases fitting TRBD1. After removal of 1 base from V and 1 base from J, the junction contained 5 bases not matched to a gene. The CDR3 is 15 amino acids. Per the germline V gene, CDR1 is SQVTM and CDR2 is ANQGSEA. Here the CDR3 reads CSVEGDRSFNYGYTF. CDR3 sequence (DNA): TGCAGCGTTGAAGGGGACAGGTCCTTTAACTATGGCTACACCTTC.

This clone has a handful of counts. The chain uses TRBV29-1 and TRBJ2-1, with 13 nucleotides matching TRBD2. The CDR3 totals 14 residues. From germline, CDR1 is SQVTM and CDR2 ANQGSEA. With V trimmed by 7 bases and J by 4 bases, 4 bases remained unmatched. The CDR3 bases are TGCAGCGAGAAGGGACTAGCGGGGTACAATGAGCAGTTCTTC. Protein: CSEKGLAGYNEQFF.

This clone was detected only a few times. The chain is built from TRBV10-3 and TRBJ2-5; 9 positions match TRBD2. The CDR3 sequence is 13 residues long. The V segment lost 9 bases and the J segment 7 bases; nucleotides outside the gene matches: 9. Looked up from germline, CDR1 is ENHRY and CDR2 is SYGVKD. The CDR3 DNA is TGTGCCATGAGGGGACTAGCCTTCTCGACCCAGTACTTC. Translated: CAMRGLAFSTQYF.

The V and J genes are TRBV10-3 and TRBJ2-5, with D possibly matching TRBD2 (5 bases). The CDR3 covers 16 residues. Trimming cost V 9 bases and J 4 bases, with 24 bases left between them. The germline CDR1 and CDR2 sequences are ENHRY and SYGVKD. CDR3 in amino acids: CAISERPTGSLETQYF. The DNA of the CDR3 is TGTGCCATTTCCGAGAGGCCTACGGGGTCTTTAGAGACCCAGTACTTC.

This clone occurred a few times. The same CDR3 can be traced to other DNA sequences in this sample. The gene calls are TRBV2 and TRBJ1-2; D call uncertain. Germline V CDR1 and CDR2: SNHLY, FYNNEI. V dropped 2 bases and J dropped 7 bases, with 8 bases sitting between them. The CDR3 extends over 12 amino acids. CDR3 residues: CASSESPFGYTF. The DNA of the CDR3 is TGTGCCAGCAGTGAAAGTCCATTTGGCTACACCTTC.

V gene TRBV30 combines with J gene TRBJ1-1, with D perhaps TRBD1 (6 bases). V was cut by 0 bases and J by 11 bases, with 16 bases left in between. The V gene's germline CDR1 is GTSNPN and CDR2 SVGIG (reference sequence). CDR3 length: 13 amino acids. In DNA form, the CDR3 reads TGTGCCTGGAGTGTGGGGGCACCCCTAGTGGCTTTCTTT. This translates into CAWSVGAPLVAFF. Variable domain in full (rest from reference TRBV30 and TRBJ1-1): SQTIHQWPATLVQPVGSPLSLECTVEGTSNPNLYWYRQAAGRGLQLLFYSVGIGQISSEVPQNLSASRPQDRQFILSSKKLLLSDSGFYLCAWSVGAPLVAFFGQGTRLTVV.

V gene TRBV5-1 combines with J gene TRBJ2-1; D is perhaps TRBD1 or TRBD2 (5 bases each). V was trimmed by 6 bases and J by 8 bases, leaving 15 bases between them. The CDR3 is made up of 13 amino acids. The germline CDR1 and CDR2 sequences are SGHRS and YFSETQ. The CDR3 DNA sequence: TGCGCCAGCATTGGCAGCCGGGGCGATGAGCAGTTCTTC. Residues: CASIGSRGDEQFF. Supplemented by reference TRBV5-1 and TRBJ2-1, the full variable domain reads KAGVTQTPRYLIKTRGQQVTLSCSPISGHRSVSWYQQTPGQGLQFLFEYFSETQRNKGNFPGRFSGRQFSNSRSEMNVSTLELGDSALYLCASIGSRGDEQFFGPGTRLTVL.

The chain joins TRBV29-1 to TRBJ1-2; 8 bases fit TRBD1. CDR3 length: 11 amino acids. J lost 4 bases, V lost 6 bases, and 1 base had no gene match. Germline-derived CDR1 and CDR2 are SQVTM and ANQGSEA. The CDR3 loop reads CSVDRGYGYTF. The CDR3 region has the DNA TGCAGCGTCGACAGGGGCTATGGCTACACCTTC.

This clone occurred a few times. The chain is built from TRBV4-3 and TRBJ2-4, with a weak D call TRBD1 (5 bases). The CDR3 runs 17 residues. The germline V gene encodes CDR1 LGHNA and CDR2 YSLEER. Trimming removed 0 bases from V and 1 base from J, with 13 bases in between. CDR3 sequence: CASSQDARAGAKNIQYF. The DNA of the CDR3 is TGCGCCAGCAGCCAAGATGCCAGGGCCGGGGCCAAAAACATTCAGTACTTC.

This chain connects TRBV5-1 to TRBJ1-3; D is unresolved. From germline, CDR1 is SGHRS and CDR2 YFSETQ. This CDR3 contains 13 residues. V lost 5 bases to trimming and J lost 0 bases, with 6 bases between them. CDR3 amino acids: CASRRVSGNTIYF. CDR3 nucleotides: TGCGCCAGCAGGCGAGTCTCTGGAAACACCATATATTTT.

The chain recombines TRBV7-2 with TRBJ2-5; 13 nucleotides align to TRBD2. Trimming removed 4 bases from V and 5 bases from J; junction bases left unmatched: 10. Germline CDR1 is SGHTA and CDR2 is FQGNSA. CDR3 length: 17 residues. The CDR3 DNA is TGTGCCAGCAGCTATACTACTAGCGGGGGGGCCAGGGAGACCCAGTACTTC. This codes for CASSYTTSGGARETQYF.

V usage is TRBV9 and J usage is TRBJ2-1, with TRBD2 matching 11 bases. The junction had 10 bases not matched to a gene; V was cut back by 4 bases and J by 7 bases. This CDR3 is 16 amino acids long. Germline V gene lookup returns CDR1 SGDLS and CDR2 YYNGEE. This CDR3 reads CASSPPTGLAVNEQFF. The CDR3 nucleotides are TGTGCCAGCAGCCCCCCCACGGGACTAGCGGTTAATGAGCAGTTCTTC.

The chain recombines TRBV18 with TRBJ1-4; D ambiguous. This CDR3 contains 13 residues. V was cut by 4 bases and J by 4 bases, with 7 bases left in between. The germline CDR1 and CDR2 sequences are KGHSH and LQKENI. The CDR3 DNA is TGTGCCAGCTCACAGGGCCGTAATGAAAAACTGTTTTTT. It encodes CASSQGRNEKLFF.

This clone has only a few counts. The gene calls are TRBV7-2 and TRBJ2-7, with 9 bases lining up with TRBD1. CDR1 and CDR2 (germline): SGHTA, FQGNSA. This CDR3 spans 14 amino acids. Germline trimming cut 7 bases from V and 7 bases from J; bases unmatched to any gene: 11. The CDR3 nucleotides read TGTGCCAGCAAAAACGACAGGGGGTCGTGGGAGCAGTACTTC. It translates to CASKNDRGSWEQYF.

This clone has just a few counts. J is TRBJ1-5 and V is TRBV7-9; TRBD1 aligns across 10 bases. CDR1 and CDR2 from the germline V gene are SEHNR and FQNEAQ (reference sequence). After removal of 5 bases from V and 0 bases from J, the junction contained 4 bases not matched to a gene. The length of the CDR3 is 16 residues. CDR3 nucleotides: TGTGCCAGCAGCCAGGGACAGGGGATTAGCAATCAGCCCCAGCATTTT. Residues: CASSQGQGISNQPQHF.

Only a few counts were recorded for this clone. In DNA, the CDR3 is TGTGCCAGCAGCATTCCCGGGACTAGCGGGAGGGCCGGTCGCAATGAGCAGTTCTTC. It yields the protein CASSIPGTSGRAGRNEQFF. The chain uses TRBV7-3 and TRBJ2-1, with 16 positions matching TRBD2. Germline V gives CDR1 SGHTA, CDR2 FQGTGA. CDR3 length: 19 residues. The ends lost 5 bases at V and 6 bases at J; junction bases unmatched: 13.

The V call is TRBV5-1, the J call TRBJ2-1; the D gene is possibly TRBD1 (6 bases). Trimming pared 4 bases from V and 3 bases from J, leaving 11 bases between. In germline, CDR1 is SGHRS, CDR2 YFSETQ. The CDR3 runs to 14 residues. CDR3 DNA sequence: TGCGCCAGCAGCGACGGACAGAACTACAATGAGCAGTTCTTC. Its translation is CASSDGQNYNEQFF. Together with reference TRBV5-1 and TRBJ2-1, the CDR3 gives the full variable domain: KAGVTQTPRYLIKTRGQQVTLSCSPISGHRSVSWYQQTPGQGLQFLFEYFSETQRNKGNFPGRFSGRQFSNSRSEMNVSTLELGDSALYLCASSDGQNYNEQFFGPGTRLTVL.

This clone was seen a handful of times. This chain joins TRBV27 and TRBJ2-5; 13 bases are shared with TRBD2. The CDR3 has 15 residues. Germline CDR1 MNHEY, CDR2 SMNVEV (reference sequence). V was clipped by 5 bases and J by 3 bases; unmatched bases: 3. The CDR3 sequence is CASSPGLAGKETQYF. CDR3 coding DNA: TGTGCCAGCAGTCCGGGACTAGCGGGAAAAGAGACCCAGTACTTC.

The chain couples TRBV4-1 to TRBJ2-1, with 11 positions matching TRBD2. The CDR3 runs 19 residues. After removal of 0 bases from V and 5 bases from J, the junction contained 12 bases not matched to a gene. Germline V CDR1 and CDR2: MGHRA, YSYEKL. The CDR3 nucleotides read TGCGCCAGCAGCCAAGAATACATAGCGGGAGGGAGTAGAGACAATGAGCAGTTCTTC. It translates to CASSQEYIAGGSRDNEQFF.

V gene TRBV7-6 combines with J gene TRBJ2-1, with 11 bases aligning to TRBD2. The CDR3 loop spans 16 amino acids. V gave up 4 bases and J gave up 6 bases; unmatched junction bases: 8. Germline loops: CDR1 SGHVS, CDR2 FNYEAQ. In DNA, the CDR3 is TGTGCCAGCAGCTCCCGTAGCGGGGGGGCCTCCAATGAGCAGTTCTTC. The encoded protein is CASSSRSGGASNEQFF.

The chain uses TRBV7-3 and TRBJ1-6; D gene unclear. This CDR3 has 15 residues. The germline gives CDR1 SGHTA, CDR2 FQGTGA. The V end was cut by 5 bases, the J end by 7 bases, with 15 bases between. The CDR3 is CASSAKTLGNSPLHF. Here the CDR3 DNA reads TGTGCCAGCAGCGCCAAAACCCTGGGGAATTCACCCCTCCACTTT.

The rearrangement links TRBV5-1 to TRBJ1-2; D is undetermined. V lost 5 bases, J lost 6 bases, and 35 bases lay in between. Germline V gene sequence: CDR1 SGHRS, CDR2 YFSETQ. The length of the CDR3 is 20 residues. Written as DNA, the CDR3 is TGCGCCAGCAGTCGACCTCAGATCCCTCCGGGCTCCCATATATCGGATGGCTACACCTTC. It specifies CASSRPQIPPGSHISDGYTF.

This clone was seen a few times. J is TRBJ1-5 and V is TRBV2; D is perhaps TRBD1 (5 bases). Germline V gene lookup returns CDR1 SNHLY and CDR2 FYNNEI. This CDR3 spans 15 amino acids. Trimming removed 2 bases at V and 2 bases at J, with 10 bases between. As DNA, the CDR3 is TGTGCCAGCAGTGAATCCCCAGGGCGCAATCAGCCCCAGCATTTT. Its protein is CASSESPGRNQPQHF. The full variable domain, rest sourced from reference TRBV2 and TRBJ1-5, is EPEVTQTPSHQVTQMGQEVILRCVPISNHLYFYWYRQILGQKVEFLVSFYNNEISEKSEIFDDQFSVERPDGSNFTLKIRSTKLEDSAMYFCASSESPGRNQPQHFGDGTRLSIL.

This clone was counted a few times. The chain couples TRBV5-6 to TRBJ1-2; D is unresolved. CDR3 length: 11 residues. V shed 0 bases and J shed 7 bases, with 4 bases lying between them. Per germline, CDR1 SGHDT and CDR2 YYEEEE. The chain's CDR3 is CASSLGSGYTF. The CDR3 coding sequence is TGTGCCAGCAGCTTGGGCTCTGGCTACACCTTC.

This clone appeared a few times. V gene TRBV6-1 combines with J gene TRBJ1-2; D not certain. The CDR3 consists of 13 residues. Germline CDR1 and CDR2: MNHNS and SASEGT. V shed 4 bases and J shed 4 bases, with 10 bases lying between them. The CDR3 protein is CASSASTVYGYTF. The DNA for the CDR3 is TGTGCCAGCAGTGCGTCAACAGTCTATGGCTACACCTTC.